The clone carrying this T cell receptor (delta chain) has just a few counts. Its cognate antigen is unknown. The length of the CDR3 is 22 residues. V gave up 0 bases and J gave up 1 base; unmatched junction bases: 22. Germline values: CDR1 TSWWSYY, CDR2 QGS. This sample was included in a study of Vδ1+ human thymocytes. Findings of the study overall: Unlike peripheral blood Vdelta1+ controls, thymic delta-chain sequences included 15% to 20% Vdelta2 and few Vdelta3. In the thymus, TRG and TRD repertoires looked highly polyclonal with Gaussian CDR3 lengths.

Alphabeta T cells were depleted, then CD3+ Vdelta1+ Vdelta2- thymocytes were FACS-sorted. Purity of the sorted Vdelta1+ thymocytes ranged from roughly 98% to 99.6%. The template was reverse-transcribed extracted RNA. Pooled V-gene forward primers with one constant-region reverse primer generated the CDR3 amplicons by multiplex PCR. TCRdb re-processed the multiplex PCR reads via CATT. The top ten hold around 0.37% of the sample, which has 45,000 to 60,000 delta-chain clones, roughly 16% seen once. This sequence was found in a girl under three years old who had congenital heart surgery. The chain employs TRDV1 and TRDJ1, with TRDD2 matching over 8 bases. Sequenced sample: Vdelta1+ gamma-delta thymocytes from the thymus. Subset given: FACS-sorted CD3+ TCRalphabeta- TCRVdelta1+ TCRVdelta2- thymocytes. The CDR3 nucleotides are TGTGCTCTTGGGGAACTTCTTCCTACGCCTCTGGGGTCCTGGGAGATCACCGATAAACTCATCTTT. Protein sequence: CALGELLPTPLGSWEITDKLIF.